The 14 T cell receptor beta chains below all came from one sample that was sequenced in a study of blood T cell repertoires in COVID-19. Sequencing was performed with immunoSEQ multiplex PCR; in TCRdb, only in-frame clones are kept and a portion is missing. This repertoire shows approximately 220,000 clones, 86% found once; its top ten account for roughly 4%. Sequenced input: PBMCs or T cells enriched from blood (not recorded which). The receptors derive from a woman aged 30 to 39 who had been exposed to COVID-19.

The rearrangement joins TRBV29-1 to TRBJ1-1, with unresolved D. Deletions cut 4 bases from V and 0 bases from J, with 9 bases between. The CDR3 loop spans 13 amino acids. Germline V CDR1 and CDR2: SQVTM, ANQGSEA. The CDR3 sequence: CSVVRQLNTEAFF. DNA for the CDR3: TGCAGCGTTGTGAGGCAGTTGAACACTGAAGCTTTCTTT. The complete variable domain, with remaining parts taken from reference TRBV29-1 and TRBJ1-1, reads SAVISQKPSRDICQRGTSLTIQCQVDSQVTMMFWYRQQPGQSLTLIATANQGSEATYESGFVIDKFPISRPNLTFSTLTVSNMSPEDSSIYLCSVVRQLNTEAFFGQGTRLTVV.

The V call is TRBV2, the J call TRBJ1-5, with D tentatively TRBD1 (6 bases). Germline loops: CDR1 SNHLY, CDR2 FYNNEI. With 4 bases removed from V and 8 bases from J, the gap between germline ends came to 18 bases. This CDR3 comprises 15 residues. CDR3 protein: CASSVDRTAGEPQHF. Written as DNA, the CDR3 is TGTGCCAGCAGTGTTGACAGGACCGCGGGAGAGCCCCAGCATTTT.

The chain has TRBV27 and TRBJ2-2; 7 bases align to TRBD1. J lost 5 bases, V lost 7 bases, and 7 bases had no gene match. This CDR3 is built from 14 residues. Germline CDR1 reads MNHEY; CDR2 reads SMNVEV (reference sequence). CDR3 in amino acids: CASTYRGGTGELFF. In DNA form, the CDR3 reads TGTGCCAGCACGTACAGGGGTGGGACCGGGGAGCTGTTTTTT.

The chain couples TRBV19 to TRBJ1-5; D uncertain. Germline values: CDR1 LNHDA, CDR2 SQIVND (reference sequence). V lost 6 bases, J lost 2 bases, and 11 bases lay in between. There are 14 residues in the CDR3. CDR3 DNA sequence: TGTGCCAGTAGCGAGGGTGTTGGCAATCAGCCCCAGCATTTT. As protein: CASSEGVGNQPQHF.

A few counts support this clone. The CDR3 DNA is TGTGCCACCCTAATTGGGGGGACAGACCCGTATGGCTACACCTTC. This gives the protein CATLIGGTDPYGYTF. J is TRBJ1-2 and V is TRBV6-5; 7 positions match TRBD1. CDR1 MNHEY and CDR2 SVGAGI come from the germline V gene. V shed 10 bases, J shed 5 bases, and the junction held 16 bases outside the gene matches. This CDR3 is 15 amino acids long.

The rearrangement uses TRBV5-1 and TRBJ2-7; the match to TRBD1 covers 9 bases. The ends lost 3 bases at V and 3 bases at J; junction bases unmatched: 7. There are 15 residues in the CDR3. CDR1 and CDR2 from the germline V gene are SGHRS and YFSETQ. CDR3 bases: TGCGCCAGCAGCTCGGGACAGGGTATAGTCTACGAGCAGTACTTC. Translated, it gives CASSSGQGIVYEQYF.

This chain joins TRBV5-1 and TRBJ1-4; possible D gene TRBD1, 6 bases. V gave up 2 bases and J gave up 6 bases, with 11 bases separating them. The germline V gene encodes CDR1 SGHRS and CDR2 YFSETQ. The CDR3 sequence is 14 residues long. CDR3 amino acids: CASSFGTNYEKLFF. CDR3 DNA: TGCGCCAGCAGCTTCGGGACAAATTATGAAAAACTGTTTTTT.

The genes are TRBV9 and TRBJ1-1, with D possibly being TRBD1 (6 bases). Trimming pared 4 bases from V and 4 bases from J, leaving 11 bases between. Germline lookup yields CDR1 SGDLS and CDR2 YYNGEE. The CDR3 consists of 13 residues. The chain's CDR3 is CASSITGSTEAFF. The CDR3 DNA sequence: TGTGCCAGCAGCATAACAGGGAGCACTGAAGCTTTCTTT.

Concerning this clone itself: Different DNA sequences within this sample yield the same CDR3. Here the CDR3 DNA reads TGTGCTAGTGGTCCGGGAGGGCCGGGGACTGAAGCTTTCTTT. Its protein product is CASGPGGPGTEAFF. The V and J genes are TRBV12-5 and TRBJ1-1; D gene unclear. The CDR3 consists of 14 residues. Deletions cut 5 bases from V and 5 bases from J, with 15 bases between. Germline lookup yields CDR1 LGHNT and CDR2 FRNRAP.

The CDR3 region has the DNA TGCGCCAGCAGCTTGGCGGGACAGGGGAGAGGAAACACCATATATTTT. Amino acids: CASSLAGQGRGNTIYF. The gene calls are TRBV5-1 and TRBJ1-3; 10 bases are a match to TRBD1. Germline loops: CDR1 SGHRS, CDR2 YFSETQ. The CDR3 loop spans 16 amino acids. V trimming: 0 bases; J trimming: 4 bases; junction bases outside the gene matches: 4.

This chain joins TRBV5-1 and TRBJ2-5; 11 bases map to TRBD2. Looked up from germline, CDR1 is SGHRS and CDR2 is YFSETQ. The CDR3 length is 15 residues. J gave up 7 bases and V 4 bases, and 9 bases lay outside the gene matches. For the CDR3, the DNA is TGCGCCAGCAGCGATCTACTAGCGGGGGACGGGACCCAGTACTTC. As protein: CASSDLLAGDGTQYF.

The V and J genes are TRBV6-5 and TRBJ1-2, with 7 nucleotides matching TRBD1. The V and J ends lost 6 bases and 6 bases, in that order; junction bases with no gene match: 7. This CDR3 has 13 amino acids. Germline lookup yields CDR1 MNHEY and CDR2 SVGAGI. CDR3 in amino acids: CASRRTGHHGYTF. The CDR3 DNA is TGTGCCAGCAGACGGACAGGCCATCATGGCTACACCTTC.

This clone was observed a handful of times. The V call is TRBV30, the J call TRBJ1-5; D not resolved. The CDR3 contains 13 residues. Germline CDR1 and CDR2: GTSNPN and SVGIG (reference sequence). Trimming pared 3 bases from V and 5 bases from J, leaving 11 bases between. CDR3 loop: CAWSSGIDQPQHF. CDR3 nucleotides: TGTGCCTGGAGCTCCGGGATAGATCAGCCCCAGCATTTT.

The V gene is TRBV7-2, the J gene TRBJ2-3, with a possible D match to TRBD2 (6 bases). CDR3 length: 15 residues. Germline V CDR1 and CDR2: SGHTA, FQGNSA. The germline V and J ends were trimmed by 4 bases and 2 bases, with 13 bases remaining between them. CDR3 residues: CASSYGTGITDTQYF. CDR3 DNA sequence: TGTGCCAGCAGCTACGGGACTGGGATCACAGATACGCAGTATTTT.